The TCR beta chain under discussion was sequenced for a study of CD4 T cells in relation to SARS-CoV-2 and coronaviruses. Turning to the study itself: ViraFEST: approximately 10-day antigen culture of PBMCs, then TCR beta CDR3 sequencing. The negative reference was HIV-1 Nef peptide pool or peptide-free culture.

This CDR3 comprises 13 residues. The V end was cut by 2 bases, the J end by 10 bases, with 13 bases between. Germline assignment: CDR1 SGHDT and CDR2 YYEEEE. The repertoire was sequenced with immunoSEQ multiplex PCR; TCRdb's copy has only in-frame clones and lacks some. Among about 12,000 clones listed, 69% were seen once. Before the COVID-19 pandemic, during about 2011-2019, CD4+ T cells were taken from unexposed donors. CD4+ T cells were isolated from the cells after roughly 11 days of culture. Cells permitting, SARS-CoV-2 S/N and four cold-coronavirus spikes were tested on unexposed-donor CD4+ T cells. A note on this clone: Its antigen is undetermined.

The chain uses TRBV5-6 and TRBJ2-1; D remains ambiguous. Sample: CD4+ T cells from PBMCs, cultured in vitro. This TCR was sampled from a human donor in good health. Here the CDR3 DNA reads TGTGCCAGCAGCTTCAAATCCCCCCGGGAGCAGTTCTTC. It is translated as CASSFKSPREQFF.